The entry below describes one T cell receptor beta chain. The protocol was immunoSEQ multiplex PCR, while the TCRdb copy is restricted to in-frame clones and leaves out a portion. The table records 60,000 to 85,000 clones, 88% of them present only once. These data originate in a study of T cell responses to AZD1222 COVID-19 vaccine. V gave up 4 bases and J gave up 3 bases, with 7 bases separating them. CDR3 size: 12 residues. V gene TRBV12-3 or TRBV12-4 combines with J gene TRBJ2-7; D gene uncertain. The sequences come from peripheral blood, collected 28 days after the second dose of the MenACWY control vaccine. The sequence derives from an adult who received the MenACWY meningococcal vaccine as a control. The CDR3 DNA sequence: TGTGCCAGCAGTTGGACCCGCTACGAGCAGTACTTC. Translating it yields CASSWTRYEQYF.